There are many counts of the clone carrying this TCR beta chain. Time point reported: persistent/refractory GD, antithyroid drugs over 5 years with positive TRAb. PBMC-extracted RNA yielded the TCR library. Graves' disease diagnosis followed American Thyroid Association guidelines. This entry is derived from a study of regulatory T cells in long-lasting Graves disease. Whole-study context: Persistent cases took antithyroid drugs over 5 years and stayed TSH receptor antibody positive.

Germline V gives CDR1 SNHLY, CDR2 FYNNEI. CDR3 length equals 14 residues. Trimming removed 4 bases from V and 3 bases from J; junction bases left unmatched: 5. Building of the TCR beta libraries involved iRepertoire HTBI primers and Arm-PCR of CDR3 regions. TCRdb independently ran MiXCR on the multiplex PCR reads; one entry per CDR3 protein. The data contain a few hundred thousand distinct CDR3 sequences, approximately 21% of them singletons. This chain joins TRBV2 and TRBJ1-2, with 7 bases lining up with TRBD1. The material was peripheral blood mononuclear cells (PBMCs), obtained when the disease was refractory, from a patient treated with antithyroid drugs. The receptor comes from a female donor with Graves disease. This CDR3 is CASSARQGDYGYTF. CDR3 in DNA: TGTGCCAGCAGTGCGCGGCAGGGGGACTATGGCTACACCTTC.